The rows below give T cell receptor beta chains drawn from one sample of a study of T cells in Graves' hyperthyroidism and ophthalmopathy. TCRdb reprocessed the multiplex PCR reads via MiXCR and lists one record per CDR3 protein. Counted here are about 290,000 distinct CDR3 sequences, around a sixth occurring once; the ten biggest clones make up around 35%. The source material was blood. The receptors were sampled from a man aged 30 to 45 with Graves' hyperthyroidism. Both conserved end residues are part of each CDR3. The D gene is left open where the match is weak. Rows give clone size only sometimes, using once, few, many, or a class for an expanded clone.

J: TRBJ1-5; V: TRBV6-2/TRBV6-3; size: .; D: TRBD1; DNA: TGTGCCAGCAGTTACAGACAGGGGCCCCAGCATTTT; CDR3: CASSYRQGPQHF
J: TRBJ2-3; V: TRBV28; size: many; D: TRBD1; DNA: TGTGCCGCCGGTCCGGGACAGGGGGCGCGTACAGATACGCAGTATTTT; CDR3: CAAGPGQGARTDTQYF
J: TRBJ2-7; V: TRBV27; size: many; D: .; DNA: TGTGCCAGCAGTTTATTTCCGACCAGGCCCGATTTATCCTACGAGCAGTACTTC; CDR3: CASSLFPTRPDLSYEQYF
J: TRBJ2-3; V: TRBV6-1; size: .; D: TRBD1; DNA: TGTGCCAGCAGTGAGCCGGGACAGGGGGCGTCAGATACGCAGTATTTT; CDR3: CASSEPGQGASDTQYF
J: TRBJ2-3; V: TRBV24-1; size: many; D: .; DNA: TGTGCCACCAGTGATTTGCGATCCGGGAAGGGCACAGATACGCAGTATTTT; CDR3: CATSDLRSGKGTDTQYF
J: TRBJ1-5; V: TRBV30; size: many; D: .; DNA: TGTGCCTGGAGACAGGGTAGGAGCAATCAGCCCCAGCATTTT; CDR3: CAWRQGRSNQPQHF
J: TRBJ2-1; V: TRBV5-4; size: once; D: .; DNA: TGTGCCAGCAGCAAAGGCACCAATGAGCAGTTCTTC; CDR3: CASSKGTNEQFF
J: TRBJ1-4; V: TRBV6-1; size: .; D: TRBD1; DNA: TGTGCCAGCAGTGAAGGGACAGGGTATGAAAAACTGTTTTTT; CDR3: CASSEGTGYEKLFF
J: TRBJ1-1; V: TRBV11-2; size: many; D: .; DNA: TGTGCCAGCAGTCCTACAGGGTATTCTGAAGCTTTCTTT; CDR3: CASSPTGYSEAFF
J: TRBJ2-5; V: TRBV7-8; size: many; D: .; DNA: TGTGCCAGCAGCTCGGGCCGAGCGGAGACCCAGTACTTC; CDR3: CASSSGRAETQYF
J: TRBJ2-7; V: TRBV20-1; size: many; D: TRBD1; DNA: TGCAGTGCTAGAGATCAAGGCGGGACAGGTATTTACGAGCAGTACTTC; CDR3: CSARDQGGTGIYEQYF
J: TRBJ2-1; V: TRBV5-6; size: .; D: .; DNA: TGTGCCAGCAAGGGCGGGAACAATGAGCAGTTCTTC; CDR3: CASKGGNNEQFF
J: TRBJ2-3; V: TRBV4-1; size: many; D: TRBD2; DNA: TGCGCCAGCAGCCTTCTGGCGGGAGAGATCCGAGATACGCAGTATTTT; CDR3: CASSLLAGEIRDTQYF
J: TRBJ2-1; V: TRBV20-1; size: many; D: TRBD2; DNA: TGCAGTGCTCATACCGGGACTAGCGGGAGCGATGAGCAGTTCTTC; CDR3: CSAHTGTSGSDEQFF
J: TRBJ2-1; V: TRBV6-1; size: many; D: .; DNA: TGTGCCAGCAGGGAAACACTAGCCTCCTCGCAGTTCTTC; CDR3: CASRETLASSQFF
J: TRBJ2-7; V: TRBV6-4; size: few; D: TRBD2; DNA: TGTGCCAGCAGTGACTCGAGTGGGATCGCTTCCGCGTCTGGACTAGCGACATCCTACGAGCAGTACTTC; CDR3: CASSDSSGIASASGLATSYEQYF
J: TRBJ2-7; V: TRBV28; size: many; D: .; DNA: TGTGCCAGCAAGGGGCCGTTTCCCTACGAGCAGTACTTC; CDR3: CASKGPFPYEQYF
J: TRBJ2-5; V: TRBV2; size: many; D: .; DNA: TGTGCCAGCGGGGGTTCCCAAGAGACCCAGTACTTC; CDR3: CASGGSQETQYF
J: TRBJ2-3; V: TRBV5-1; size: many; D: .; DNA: TGCGCCAGCAGCCTCTTTAGGAGTGATACGCAGTATTTT; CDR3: CASSLFRSDTQYF
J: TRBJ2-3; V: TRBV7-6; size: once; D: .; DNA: TGTGCCAGCAGCCTAATCCGCGGGGAGTTGAGCACAGATACGCAGTATTTT; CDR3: CASSLIRGELSTDTQYF
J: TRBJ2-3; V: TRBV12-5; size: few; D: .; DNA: TGTGCTGGTGGTTTCTCGACAGGCGGTACGCAGTATTTT; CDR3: CAGGFSTGGTQYF
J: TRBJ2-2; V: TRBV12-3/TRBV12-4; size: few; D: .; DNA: TGTGCCAGCAGTTCCGGGCGGGATTACACCGGGGAGCTGTTTTTT; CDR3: CASSSGRDYTGELFF
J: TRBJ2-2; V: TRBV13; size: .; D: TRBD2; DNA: TGTGCCAGCAGCTCAAGGACTAGCGGGAGTGTCACCGGGGAGCTGTTTTTT; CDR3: CASSSRTSGSVTGELFF
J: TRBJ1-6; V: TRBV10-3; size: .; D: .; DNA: TGTGCCATCAGCCTGGAGGGGTCCTATAATTCACCCCTCCACTTT; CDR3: CAISLEGSYNSPLHF
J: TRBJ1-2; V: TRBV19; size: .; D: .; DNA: TGTGCCAGTAACCCCACGGGAGCGGACTATGGCTACACCTTC; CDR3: CASNPTGADYGYTF
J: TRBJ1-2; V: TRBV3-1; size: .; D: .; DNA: TGTGCCAGCAGCCAAGATCTTGGACAGCGCTATGGCTACACCTTC; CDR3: CASSQDLGQRYGYTF
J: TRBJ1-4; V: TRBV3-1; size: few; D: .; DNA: TGTGCCAGCAGCCCGGGGGCGGACGACGAAAAACTGTTTTTT; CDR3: CASSPGADDEKLFF
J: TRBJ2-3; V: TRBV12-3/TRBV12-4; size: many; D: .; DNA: TGTGCCAGCAGTTATGGGGACGGGAGCACAGATACGCAGTATTTT; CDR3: CASSYGDGSTDTQYF
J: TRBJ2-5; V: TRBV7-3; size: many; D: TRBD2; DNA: TGTGCCAGCAGCCCCGGGAGGACTAGCGGCCTAGAGACCCAGTACTTC; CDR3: CASSPGRTSGLETQYF
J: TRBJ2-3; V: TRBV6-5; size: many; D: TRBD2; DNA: TGTGCCAGCAGTTACGCTAGCGGGAGCACAGATACGCAGTATTTT; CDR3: CASSYASGSTDTQYF
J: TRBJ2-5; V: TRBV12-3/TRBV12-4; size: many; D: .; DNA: TGTGCCAGCAGGGGGGCGGGCTCACAAGAGACCCAGTACTTC; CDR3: CASRGAGSQETQYF
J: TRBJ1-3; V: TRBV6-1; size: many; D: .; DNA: TGTGCCAGCAGTGAACCCCAGGGTGGAAACACCATATATTTT; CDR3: CASSEPQGGNTIYF
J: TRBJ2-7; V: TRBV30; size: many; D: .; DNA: TGTGCCTGGAGTGTAGTCCTCCGATCGAGCTCCTACGAGCAGTACTTC; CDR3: CAWSVVLRSSSYEQYF
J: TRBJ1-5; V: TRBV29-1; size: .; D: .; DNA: TGCAGCGTTGAATTCGCGCAGAGTCAGCCCCAGCATTTT; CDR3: CSVEFAQSQPQHF
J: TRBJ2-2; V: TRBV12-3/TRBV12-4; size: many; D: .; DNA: TGTGCCAGCACCCGTATCAGCAGGGGCGGCACCGGGGAGCTGTTTTTT; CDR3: CASTRISRGGTGELFF
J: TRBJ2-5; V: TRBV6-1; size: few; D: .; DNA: TGTGCCAGCAGTGAAGCGCTTCGGGAGACCCAGTACTTC; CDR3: CASSEALRETQYF
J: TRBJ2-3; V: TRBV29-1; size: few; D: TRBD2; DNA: TGCAGCGCTGCGGGAGGGAGCACAGATACGCAGTATTTT; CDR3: CSAAGGSTDTQYF
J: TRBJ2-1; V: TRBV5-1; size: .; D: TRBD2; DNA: TGCGCCAGCAGCTTGGCGACTAGCGGGAGCAATGAGCAGTTCTTC; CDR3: CASSLATSGSNEQFF
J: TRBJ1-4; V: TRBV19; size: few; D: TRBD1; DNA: TGTGCCAGTACTTCTGGACGCGGCAGGGGGCCGTCTAATGAAAAACTGTTTTTT; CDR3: CASTSGRGRGPSNEKLFF
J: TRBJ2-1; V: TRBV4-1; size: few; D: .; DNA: TGCGCCAGCAGCCAAAGGGGCAGGGGGGACGAGCAGTTCTTC; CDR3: CASSQRGRGDEQFF